This TCR beta chain was captured by sequencing in a study of control samples from healthy donors and cancer patients. The data were produced by immunoSEQ multiplex PCR, yet TCRdb's version contains in-frame clones alone and is incomplete. Of around 110,000 clones detected, 70% to 90% appear once; the ten largest clones hold about 2.5%. Material: blood. The sequence was obtained from a woman in her 70s in good health.

The CDR3 reads CASRRATTDTQYF. The DNA for the CDR3 is TGTGCCAGCAGGCGGGCGACCACAGATACGCAGTATTTT. J is TRBJ2-3 and V is TRBV2; possibly TRBD2 for D (5 bases). This CDR3 is 13 amino acids long. V lost 6 bases to trimming and J lost 2 bases, with 9 bases between them. Per germline, CDR1 SNHLY and CDR2 FYNNEI. The full variable domain, its missing parts supplied by reference TRBV2 and TRBJ2-3, is EPEVTQTPSHQVTQMGQEVILRCVPISNHLYFYWYRQILGQKVEFLVSFYNNEISEKSEIFDDQFSVERPDGSNFTLKIRSTKLEDSAMYFCASRRATTDTQYFGPGTRLTVL.